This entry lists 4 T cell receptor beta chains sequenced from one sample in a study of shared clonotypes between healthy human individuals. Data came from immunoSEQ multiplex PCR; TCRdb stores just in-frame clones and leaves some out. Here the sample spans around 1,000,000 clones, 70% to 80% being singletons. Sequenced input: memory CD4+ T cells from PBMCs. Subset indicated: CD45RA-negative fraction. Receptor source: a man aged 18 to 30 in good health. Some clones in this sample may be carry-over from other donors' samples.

CDR3 DNA: TGTGCCAGTAGTAACAGGGTCAGGAACGAGCAGTACTTC. Protein sequence: CASSNRVRNEQYF. The gene calls are TRBV19 and TRBJ2-7, with D maybe TRBD1 (6 bases). Trimming removed 4 bases at V and 5 bases at J, with 12 bases between. This CDR3 is built from 13 residues. CDR1 and CDR2 from the germline V gene are LNHDA and SQIVND (reference sequence).

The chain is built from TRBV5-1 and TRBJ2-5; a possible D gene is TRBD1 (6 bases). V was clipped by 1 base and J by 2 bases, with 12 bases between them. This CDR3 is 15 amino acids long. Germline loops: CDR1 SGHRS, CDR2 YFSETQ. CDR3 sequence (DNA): TGCGCCAGCAGCTTGACCAGGGGAATACAAGAGACCCAGTACTTC. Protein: CASSLTRGIQETQYF. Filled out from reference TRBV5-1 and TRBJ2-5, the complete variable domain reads KAGVTQTPRYLIKTRGQQVTLSCSPISGHRSVSWYQQTPGQGLQFLFEYFSETQRNKGNFPGRFSGRQFSNSRSEMNVSTLELGDSALYLCASSLTRGIQETQYFGPGTRLLVL.

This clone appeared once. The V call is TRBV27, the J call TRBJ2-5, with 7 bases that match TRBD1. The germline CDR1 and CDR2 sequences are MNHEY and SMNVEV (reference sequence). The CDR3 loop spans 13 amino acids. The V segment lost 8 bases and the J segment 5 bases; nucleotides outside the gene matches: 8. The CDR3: CASRDSNRETQYF. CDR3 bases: TGTGCCAGCCGGGACAGTAATAGGGAGACCCAGTACTTC.

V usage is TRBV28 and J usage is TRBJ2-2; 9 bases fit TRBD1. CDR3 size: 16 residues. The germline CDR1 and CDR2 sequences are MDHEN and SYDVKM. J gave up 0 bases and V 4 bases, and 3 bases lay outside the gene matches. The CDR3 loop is CASSSQGAANTGELFF. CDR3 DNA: TGTGCCAGCAGTTCACAGGGGGCCGCGAACACCGGGGAGCTGTTTTTT.